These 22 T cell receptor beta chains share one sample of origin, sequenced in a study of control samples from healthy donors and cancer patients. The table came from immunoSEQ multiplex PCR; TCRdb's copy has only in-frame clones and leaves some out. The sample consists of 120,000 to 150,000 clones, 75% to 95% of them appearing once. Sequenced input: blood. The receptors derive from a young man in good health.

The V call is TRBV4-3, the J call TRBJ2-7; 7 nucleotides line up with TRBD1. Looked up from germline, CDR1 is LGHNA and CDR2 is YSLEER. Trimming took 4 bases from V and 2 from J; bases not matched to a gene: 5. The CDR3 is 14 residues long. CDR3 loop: CASSLRTGTYEQYF. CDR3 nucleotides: TGCGCCAGCAGCCTCCGGACAGGAACCTACGAGCAGTACTTC.

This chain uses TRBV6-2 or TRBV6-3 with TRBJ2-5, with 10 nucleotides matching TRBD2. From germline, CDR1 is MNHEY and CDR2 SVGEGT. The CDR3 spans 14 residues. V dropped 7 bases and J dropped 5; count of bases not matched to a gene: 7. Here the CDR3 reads CASNPGLAFETQYF. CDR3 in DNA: TGTGCCAGCAACCCGGGACTAGCGTTTGAGACCCAGTACTTC.

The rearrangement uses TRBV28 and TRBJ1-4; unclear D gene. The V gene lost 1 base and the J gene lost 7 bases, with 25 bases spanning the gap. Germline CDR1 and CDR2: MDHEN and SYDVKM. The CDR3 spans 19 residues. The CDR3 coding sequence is TGTGCCAGCAGTTTATCTTTTATTGGGCCCAAGGCCCGGGGTGAAAAACTGTTTTTT. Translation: CASSLSFIGPKARGEKLFF.

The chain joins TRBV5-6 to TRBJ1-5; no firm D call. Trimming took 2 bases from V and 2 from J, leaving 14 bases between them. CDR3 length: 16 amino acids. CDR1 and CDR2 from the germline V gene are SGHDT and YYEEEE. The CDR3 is CASSFYDTWGNQPQHF. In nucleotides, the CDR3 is TGTGCCAGCAGCTTCTACGACACCTGGGGCAATCAGCCCCAGCATTTT. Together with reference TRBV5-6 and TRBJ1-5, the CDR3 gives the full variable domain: DAGVTQSPTHLIKTRGQQVTLRCSPKSGHDTVSWYQQALGQGPQFIFQYYEEEERQRGNFPDRFSGHQFPNYSSELNVNALLLGDSALYLCASSFYDTWGNQPQHFGDGTRLSIL.

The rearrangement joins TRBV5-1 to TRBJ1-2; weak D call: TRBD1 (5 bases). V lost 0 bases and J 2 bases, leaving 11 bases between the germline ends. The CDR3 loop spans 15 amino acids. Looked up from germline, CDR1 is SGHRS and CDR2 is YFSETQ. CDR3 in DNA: TGCGCCAGCAGCTTGGATGTGGGGGTAAACTATGGCTACACCTTC. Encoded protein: CASSLDVGVNYGYTF.

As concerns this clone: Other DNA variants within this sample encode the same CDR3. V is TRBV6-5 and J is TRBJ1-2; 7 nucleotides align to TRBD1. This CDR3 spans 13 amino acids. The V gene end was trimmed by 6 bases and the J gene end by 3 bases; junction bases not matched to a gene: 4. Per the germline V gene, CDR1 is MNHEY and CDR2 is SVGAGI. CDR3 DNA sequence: TGTGCCAGCAGCTCCACAGGGGACTATGGCTACACCTTC. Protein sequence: CASSSTGDYGYTF.

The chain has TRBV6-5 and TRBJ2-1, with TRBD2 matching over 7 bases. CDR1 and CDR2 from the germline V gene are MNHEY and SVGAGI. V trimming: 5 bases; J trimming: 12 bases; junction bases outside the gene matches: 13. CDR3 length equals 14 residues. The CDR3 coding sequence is TGTGCCAGCAGTCAACGAGCGGGGTTATTACGGCAGTTCTTC. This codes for CASSQRAGLLRQFF.

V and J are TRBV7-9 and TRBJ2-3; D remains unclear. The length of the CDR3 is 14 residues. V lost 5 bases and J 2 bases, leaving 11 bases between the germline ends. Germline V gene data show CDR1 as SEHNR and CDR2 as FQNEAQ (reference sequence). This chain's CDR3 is CASSRELNTDTQYF. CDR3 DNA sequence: TGTGCCAGCAGCCGAGAACTGAACACAGATACGCAGTATTTT.

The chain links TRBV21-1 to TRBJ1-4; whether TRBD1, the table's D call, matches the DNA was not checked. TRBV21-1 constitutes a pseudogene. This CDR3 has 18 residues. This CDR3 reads CASSLSGTGVWRNEKLFF. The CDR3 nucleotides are TGTGCCAGCAGCCTTTCCGGGACAGGGGTTTGGAGGAATGAAAAACTGTTTTTT.

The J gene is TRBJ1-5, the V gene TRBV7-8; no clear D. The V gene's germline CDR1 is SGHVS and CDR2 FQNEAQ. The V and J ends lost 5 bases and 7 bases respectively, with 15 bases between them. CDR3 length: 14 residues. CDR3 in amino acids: CASSPEERIQPQHF. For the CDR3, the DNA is TGTGCCAGCAGCCCGGAAGAACGGATCCAGCCCCAGCATTTT. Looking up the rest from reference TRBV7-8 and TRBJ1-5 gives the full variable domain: GAGVSQSPRYKVAKRGQDVALRCDPISGHVSLFWYQQALGQGPEFLTYFQNEAQLDKSGLPSDRFFAERPEGSVSTLKIQRTQQEDSAVYLCASSPEERIQPQHFGDGTRLSIL.

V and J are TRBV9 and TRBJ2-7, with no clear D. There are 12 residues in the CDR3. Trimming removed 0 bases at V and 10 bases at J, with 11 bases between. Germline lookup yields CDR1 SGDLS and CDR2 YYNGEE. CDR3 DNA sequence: TGTGCCAGCAGCGTAGGTGGCGGCCTTCAGTACTTC. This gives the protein CASSVGGGLQYF.

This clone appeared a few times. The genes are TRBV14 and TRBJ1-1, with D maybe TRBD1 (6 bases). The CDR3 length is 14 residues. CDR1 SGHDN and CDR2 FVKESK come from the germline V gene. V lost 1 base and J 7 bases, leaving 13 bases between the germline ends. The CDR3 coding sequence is TGTGCCAGCAGCCAAGTATTCGGGGGCGGTGAAGCTTTCTTT. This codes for CASSQVFGGGEAFF. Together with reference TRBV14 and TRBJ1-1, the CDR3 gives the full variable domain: EAGVTQFPSHSVIEKGQTVTLRCDPISGHDNLYWYRRVMGKEIKFLLHFVKESKQDESGMPNNRFLAERTGGTYSTLKVQPAELEDSGVYFCASSQVFGGGEAFFGQGTRLTVV.

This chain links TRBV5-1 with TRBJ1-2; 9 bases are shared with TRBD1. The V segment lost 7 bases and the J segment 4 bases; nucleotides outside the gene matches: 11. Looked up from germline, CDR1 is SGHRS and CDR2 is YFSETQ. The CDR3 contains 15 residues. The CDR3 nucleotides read TGCGCCAGCTCCCAGCAAGGGACAGGGACCTATGGCTACACCTTC. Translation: CASSQQGTGTYGYTF.

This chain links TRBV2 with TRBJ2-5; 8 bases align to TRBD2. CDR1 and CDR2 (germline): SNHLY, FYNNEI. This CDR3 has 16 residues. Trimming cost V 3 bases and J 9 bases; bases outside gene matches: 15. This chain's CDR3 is CASSDPKAGGPPAQYF. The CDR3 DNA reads TGTGCCAGCAGTGATCCCAAGGCGGGGGGACCGCCGGCCCAGTACTTC. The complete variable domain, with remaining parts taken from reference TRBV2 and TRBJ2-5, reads EPEVTQTPSHQVTQMGQEVILRCVPISNHLYFYWYRQILGQKVEFLVSFYNNEISEKSEIFDDQFSVERPDGSNFTLKIRSTKLEDSAMYFCASSDPKAGGPPAQYFGPGTRLLVL.

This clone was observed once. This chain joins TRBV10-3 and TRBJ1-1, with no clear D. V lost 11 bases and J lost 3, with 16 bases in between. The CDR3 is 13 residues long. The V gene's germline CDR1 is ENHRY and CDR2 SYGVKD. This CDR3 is CAGSENTYTEAFF. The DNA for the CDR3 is TGTGCCGGGTCAGAAAATACGTACACTGAAGCTTTCTTT.

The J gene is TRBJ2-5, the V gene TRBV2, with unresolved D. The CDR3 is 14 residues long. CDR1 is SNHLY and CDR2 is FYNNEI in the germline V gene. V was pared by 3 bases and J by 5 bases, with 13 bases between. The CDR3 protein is CASSEAGVAETQYF. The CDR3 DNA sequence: TGTGCCAGCAGTGAGGCTGGGGTGGCGGAGACCCAGTACTTC.

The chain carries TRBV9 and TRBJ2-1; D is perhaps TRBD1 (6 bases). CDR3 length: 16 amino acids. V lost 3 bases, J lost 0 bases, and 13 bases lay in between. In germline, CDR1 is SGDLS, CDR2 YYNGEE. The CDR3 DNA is TGTGCCAGCAGCGCCGGACAGTTTAGCTCCTACAATGAGCAGTTCTTC. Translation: CASSAGQFSSYNEQFF.

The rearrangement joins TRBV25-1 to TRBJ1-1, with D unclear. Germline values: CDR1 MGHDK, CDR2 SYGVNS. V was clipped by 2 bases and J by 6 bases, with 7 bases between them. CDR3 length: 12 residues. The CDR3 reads CASSEINAEAFF. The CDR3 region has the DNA TGTGCCAGCAGTGAAATCAATGCTGAAGCTTTCTTT.

The CDR3 DNA is TGTGCCAGCAGCTTGTGGCTCACCTACAATGAGCAGTTCTTC. Amino acid sequence: CASSLWLTYNEQFF. The chain has TRBV5-4 and TRBJ2-1, with D uncertain. The V end was cut by 1 base, the J end by 2 bases, with 7 bases between. CDR3 length equals 14 residues. Germline CDR1 and CDR2: SGHNT and YYREEE (reference sequence).

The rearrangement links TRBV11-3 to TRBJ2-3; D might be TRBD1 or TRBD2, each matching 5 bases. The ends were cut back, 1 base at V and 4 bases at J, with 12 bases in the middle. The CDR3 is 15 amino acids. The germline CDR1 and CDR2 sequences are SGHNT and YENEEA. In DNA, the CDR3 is TGTGCCAGCAGCTTAGTGGGGGTTGGGGCAGATACGCAGTATTTT. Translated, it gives CASSLVGVGADTQYF.

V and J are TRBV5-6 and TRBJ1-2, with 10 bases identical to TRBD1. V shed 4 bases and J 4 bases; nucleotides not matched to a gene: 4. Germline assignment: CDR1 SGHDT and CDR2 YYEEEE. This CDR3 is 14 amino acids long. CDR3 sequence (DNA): TGTGCCAGCAGCCCGGGACAGGGGCCCTATGGCTACACCTTC. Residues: CASSPGQGPYGYTF.

The CDR3 sequence: CASGGRSPQLFF. CDR3 in DNA: TGTGCCAGCGGGGGACGGTCGCCCCAACTGTTTTTT. The chain couples TRBV28 to TRBJ1-4; D perhaps matches TRBD1 (5 bases). CDR3 length: 12 amino acids. Germline CDR1 MDHEN, CDR2 SYDVKM. V lost 8 bases, J lost 12 bases, and 16 bases lay in between.